The 25 T cell receptor beta chains listed next were all sequenced from one sample in a study of cytomegalovirus exposure and HLA in healthy donors. Vbeta (60) and Jbeta (13) primers were used in the PCR. This table comes from immunoSEQ multiplex PCR, and its TCRdb copy is limited to in-frame clones, with some not included. The table shows around 200,000 clones, with about 83% occurring only once. What was sequenced was PBMCs. Receptors originate from a woman aged 45 to 65 in good health and CMV-seropositive.

This chain connects TRBV5-1 to TRBJ2-5; TRBD1 matches at 7 bases. This CDR3 spans 16 amino acids. V gave up 0 bases and J gave up 5 bases; unmatched junction bases: 10. Germline CDR1 SGHRS, CDR2 YFSETQ. The CDR3 nucleotides are TGCGCCAGCAGCTTGGCCATAAGGGGGCAAACGGAGACCCAGTACTTC. Protein sequence: CASSLAIRGQTETQYF.

The chain has TRBV5-6 and TRBJ2-5, with 11 bases aligning to TRBD1. The J call could be wrong; TRBJ2-7 is a better fit for the DNA end. The CDR3 is 14 amino acids. Germline V gene sequence: CDR1 SGHDT, CDR2 YYEEEE. CDR3 amino acids: CASSFGTGGYEQYF. DNA for the CDR3: TGTGCCAGCAGCTTCGGGACAGGGGGCTACGAGCAGTACTTC.

This clone was counted a few times. V and J are TRBV13 and TRBJ1-2, with a tentative D call TRBD1 (6 bases). Germline CDR1 is PRHDT and CDR2 is FYEKMQ (reference sequence). This CDR3 region has 15 residues. With 5 bases removed from V and 2 bases from J, the gap between germline ends came to 15 bases. This CDR3 is CASSPEGGKNYGYTF. The CDR3 DNA sequence: TGTGCCAGCAGCCCCGAGGGGGGGAAAAACTATGGCTACACCTTC.

V and J are TRBV19 and TRBJ2-2; 8 bases are a match to TRBD1. The CDR3 extends over 16 amino acids. CDR1 and CDR2 (germline): LNHDA, SQIVND (reference sequence). The junction had 15 bases not matched to a gene; V was cut back by 10 bases and J by 5 bases. CDR3 in amino acids: CATRQGNRVETGELFF. CDR3 nucleotides: TGTGCCACCCGACAGGGGAATAGGGTCGAGACCGGGGAGCTGTTTTTT.

The chain carries TRBV30 and TRBJ2-3, with TRBD1 as a possible D gene (5 bases). V lost 1 base and J lost 4, with 12 bases in between. Looked up from germline, CDR1 is GTSNPN and CDR2 is SVGIG (reference sequence). The CDR3 runs to 14 residues. CDR3 amino acids: CAWSDRTQADTQYF. As DNA, the CDR3 is TGTGCCTGGAGTGACAGAACACAGGCAGATACGCAGTATTTT.

The chain recombines TRBV5-1 with TRBJ2-2; 9 bases fit TRBD1. There are 14 residues in the CDR3. Germline trimming cut 5 bases from V and 6 bases from J; bases unmatched to any gene: 5. CDR1 and CDR2 (germline): SGHRS, YFSETQ. CDR3 coding DNA: TGCGCCAGCAGGGCCGGACAGGGGTCCGGGGAGCTGTTTTTT. Translating gives CASRAGQGSGELFF.

The V and J genes are TRBV25-1 and TRBJ1-2, with a weak D call TRBD1 (5 bases). V lost 3 bases and J lost 2, with 16 bases in between. Germline assignment: CDR1 MGHDK and CDR2 SYGVNS. The CDR3 has 16 amino acids. For the CDR3, the DNA is TGTGCCAGCAGTGAGGGCAGGGTAGGGTTCAACTATGGCTACACCTTC. It is translated as CASSEGRVGFNYGYTF.

The CDR3 is CASSVGFGSGANVLTF. The CDR3, as DNA: TGTGCCAGCAGCGTAGGGTTCGGCTCTGGGGCCAACGTCCTGACTTTC. V and J are TRBV9 and TRBJ2-6, with D unresolved. The germline V gene encodes CDR1 SGDLS and CDR2 YYNGEE. CDR3 length: 16 amino acids. The V end was cut by 0 bases, the J end by 0 bases, with 7 bases between.

The chain is built from TRBV7-9 and TRBJ2-1; 9 bases map to TRBD2. From germline, CDR1 is SEHNR and CDR2 FQNEAQ (reference sequence). This CDR3 spans 16 amino acids. CDR3 amino acids: CATQGGGGGSYNEQFF. The CDR3 DNA follows: TGTGCTACGCAAGGGGGCGGGGGGGGCTCCTACAATGAGCAGTTCTTC.

This sequence joins TRBV9 and TRBJ2-1, with 10 positions matching TRBD2. The CDR3 has 16 residues. The ends lost 0 bases at V and 8 bases at J; junction bases unmatched: 8. Germline CDR1 and CDR2: SGDLS and YYNGEE. The CDR3 DNA is TGTGCCAGCAGCGTAGATGGAGCGGGGGGGCAGTATGAGCAGTTCTTC. This codes for CASSVDGAGGQYEQFF.

The chain is built from TRBV28 and TRBJ1-2, with TRBD1 matching over 9 bases. In germline, CDR1 is MDHEN, CDR2 SYDVKM. V shed 3 bases, J shed 2 bases, and the junction held 7 bases outside the gene matches. The CDR3 totals 16 residues. The chain's CDR3 is CASSFSTGGINYGYTF. The CDR3 bases are TGTGCCAGCAGTTTCAGTACAGGGGGCATCAACTATGGCTACACCTTC.

The genes are TRBV5-1 and TRBJ2-1, with 9 bases matching TRBD2. Trimming cost V 9 bases and J 7 bases; bases outside gene matches: 8. Germline values: CDR1 SGHRS, CDR2 YFSETQ. CDR3 size: 13 residues. The CDR3 DNA is TGCGCCACAGGCGGGGGGGCTCTTAATGAGCAGTTCTTC. Its translation: CATGGGALNEQFF.

This clone was seen just once. The sample has other DNA sequences that encode this CDR3 too. The J gene is TRBJ1-2, the V gene TRBV18; 10 nucleotides align to TRBD1. The V gene end was trimmed by 4 bases and the J gene end by 2 bases; junction bases not matched to a gene: 1. Germline-derived CDR1 and CDR2 are KGHSH and LQKENI. CDR3 length equals 14 residues. This chain's CDR3 is CASSRGQGNYGYTF. For the CDR3, the DNA is TGTGCCAGCTCACGGGGACAGGGGAACTATGGCTACACCTTC. The variable domain in full, with the rest retrieved from reference TRBV18 and TRBJ1-2, is NAGVMQNPRHLVRRRGQEARLRCSPMKGHSHVYWYRQLPEEGLKFMVYLQKENIIDESGMPKERFSAEFPKEGPSILRIQQVVRGDSAAYFCASSRGQGNYGYTFGSGTRLTVV.

The chain links TRBV2 to TRBJ2-3; TRBD1 might be the D (6 bases). V shed 6 bases and J shed 3 bases, with 16 bases lying between them. This CDR3 is built from 15 residues. The germline gives CDR1 SNHLY, CDR2 FYNNEI. CDR3 nucleotides: TGTGCCAGCAGGAAGTCGGACAGTCTTACAGATACGCAGTATTTT. Its translation is CASRKSDSLTDTQYF.

The rearrangement uses TRBV30 and TRBJ2-3; TRBD2 agrees at 8 bases. The CDR3 is made up of 17 amino acids. The ends lost 5 bases at V and 4 bases at J; junction bases unmatched: 17. Germline V lookup: CDR1 GTSNPN, CDR2 SVGIG (reference sequence). The CDR3 DNA follows: TGTGCCTGGCGGAAAGGCGGGAGGCAGCCTAACCCAGATACGCAGTATTTT. This gives the protein CAWRKGGRQPNPDTQYF.

CDR3 sequence: CASSEGSPNSPLHF. CDR3 DNA sequence: TGTGCCAGCAGTGAAGGTAGTCCCAATTCACCCCTCCACTTT. The V call is TRBV2, the J call TRBJ1-6; D not resolved. This CDR3 region has 14 residues. Trimming took off 1 base at V and 7 bases at J, with 8 bases between the two ends. Germline loops: CDR1 SNHLY, CDR2 FYNNEI.

V gene TRBV4-1 combines with J gene TRBJ2-3; 11 bases map to TRBD2. CDR3 size: 20 residues. Per germline, CDR1 MGHRA and CDR2 YSYEKL. After removal of 0 bases from V and 2 bases from J, the junction contained 13 bases not matched to a gene. CDR3 DNA sequence: TGCGCCAGCAGCCAAGATATGGTAGCGGGGGGGAGACTTACCACAGATACGCAGTATTTT. Protein sequence: CASSQDMVAGGRLTTDTQYF.

On this clone: At one boundary the junction diverges from the germline segment, which might be a read error. The rearrangement uses TRBV13 and TRBJ2-7; TRBD1 matches 11 bases. The germline V gene encodes CDR1 PRHDT and CDR2 FYEKMQ (reference sequence). CDR3 length: 16 residues. The CDR3 protein is CASILATWTGGTEQYF. CDR3 nucleotide sequence: TGTGCCAGCATCTTAGCAACGTGGACAGGGGGCACGGAACAGTACTTC.

This chain connects TRBV7-3 to TRBJ2-7; 7 nucleotides align to TRBD1. Per the germline V gene, CDR1 is SGHTA and CDR2 is FQGTGA. CDR3 size: 14 residues. With 2 bases clipped from V and 0 bases from J, the junction kept 1 base outside the gene matches. The DNA for the CDR3 is TGTGCCAGCAGCTTAGACAGGGACTCCTACGAGCAGTACTTC. The encoded protein is CASSLDRDSYEQYF.

The chain joins TRBV5-4 to TRBJ2-3; D gene uncertain. Germline CDR1 reads SGHNT; CDR2 reads YYREEE (reference sequence). V lost 0 bases and J 1 base, leaving 6 bases between the germline ends. This CDR3 contains 14 residues. The CDR3: CASSLARGTDTQYF. CDR3 in DNA: TGTGCCAGCAGCTTGGCTCGTGGCACAGATACGCAGTATTTT.

The rearrangement uses TRBV5-6 and TRBJ2-3; a weak D match, TRBD1 (6 bases). This CDR3 comprises 14 residues. Per the germline V gene, CDR1 is SGHDT and CDR2 is YYEEEE. V lost 4 bases, J lost 2 bases, and 11 bases lay in between. CDR3 nucleotides: TGTGCCAGCAGCAGTACAGGGTACACAGATACGCAGTATTTT. Translated: CASSSTGYTDTQYF.

The gene calls are TRBV27 and TRBJ1-6; a possible D gene is TRBD1 (5 bases). The CDR3 runs to 17 residues. Germline CDR1 is MNHEY and CDR2 is SMNVEV (reference sequence). The germline V and J ends were trimmed by 5 bases and 10 bases, with 24 bases remaining between them. This CDR3 reads CASSPLGARVGWSPLHF. The CDR3 nucleotides read TGTGCCAGCAGTCCCCTAGGCGCCAGGGTAGGGTGGTCACCCCTCCACTTT.

The chain carries TRBV14 and TRBJ1-2; D ambiguous. CDR1 and CDR2 from the germline V gene are SGHDN and FVKESK. Trimming cost V 1 base and J 3 bases, with 12 bases left between them. The CDR3 contains 15 residues. CDR3 nucleotide sequence: TGTGCCAGCAGCCAAGTAAACAGTCCTTACTATGGCTACACCTTC. Translated, it gives CASSQVNSPYYGYTF.

V usage is TRBV4-3 and J usage is TRBJ2-4, with 12 bases lining up with TRBD1. This CDR3 region has 16 residues. Germline V gene lookup returns CDR1 LGHNA and CDR2 YSLEER. The junction had 11 bases not matched to a gene; V was cut back by 0 bases and J by 14 bases. Written as DNA, the CDR3 is TGCGCCAGCAGCCAAGATCTGGGGACAGGGGGCAACGAAGAGTACTTC. This sequence encodes CASSQDLGTGGNEEYF.

The chain couples TRBV28 to TRBJ2-7; TRBD1 aligns across 7 bases. This CDR3 is 18 amino acids long. Germline V gives CDR1 MDHEN, CDR2 SYDVKM. After removal of 6 bases from V and 6 bases from J, the junction contained 23 bases not matched to a gene. The CDR3 DNA is TGTGCCAGCAGCCAACTCGAGGGACAGACGGAAACCTCGGGCGAGCAGTACTTC. This gives the protein CASSQLEGQTETSGEQYF.